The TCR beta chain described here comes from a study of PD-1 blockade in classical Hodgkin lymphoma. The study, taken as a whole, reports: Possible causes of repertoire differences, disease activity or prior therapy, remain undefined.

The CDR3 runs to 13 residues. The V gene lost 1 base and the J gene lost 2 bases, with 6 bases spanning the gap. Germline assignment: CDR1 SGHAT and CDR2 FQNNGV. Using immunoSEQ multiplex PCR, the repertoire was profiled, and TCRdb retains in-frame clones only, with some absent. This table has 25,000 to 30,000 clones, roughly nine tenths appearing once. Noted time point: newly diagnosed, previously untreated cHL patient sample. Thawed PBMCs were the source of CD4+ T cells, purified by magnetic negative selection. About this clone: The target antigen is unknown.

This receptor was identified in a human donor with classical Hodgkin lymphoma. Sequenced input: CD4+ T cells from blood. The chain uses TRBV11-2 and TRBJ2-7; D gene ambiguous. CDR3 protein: CASSLAIAYEQYF. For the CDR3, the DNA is TGTGCCAGCAGCTTAGCCATCGCCTACGAGCAGTACTTC. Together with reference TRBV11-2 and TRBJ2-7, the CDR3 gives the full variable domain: EAGVAQSPRYKIIEKRQSVAFWCNPISGHATLYWYQQILGQGPKLLIQFQNNGVVDDSQLPKDRFSAERLKGVDSTLKIQPAKLEDSAVYLCASSLAIAYEQYFGPGTRLTVT.